This record concerns one T cell receptor (beta chain) sequence. The data originate from a study of blood T cell repertoires in COVID-19. For the study at large: The samples span acute and convalescent COVID-19 from the United States, Italy and Spain.

V trimming: 7 bases; J trimming: 4 bases; junction bases outside the gene matches: 11. CDR3 length equals 15 residues. The V gene's germline CDR1 is MNHEY and CDR2 SVGAGI. Assay used: immunoSEQ multiplex PCR; TCRdb lists only in-frame clones, some missing. This sample yields about 78,000 clones, of which approximately 86% are seen a single time; 4.9% belongs to the top ten. The chain employs TRBV6-5 and TRBJ2-5; 8 bases map to TRBD1. This clonotype was obtained from a man in his fifties or sixties with active or convalescent COVID-19. Sequencing was carried out using peripheral blood. Here the CDR3 reads CASKIGTGGGETQYF. CDR3 bases: TGTGCCAGCAAAATCGGGACAGGTGGAGGAGAGACCCAGTACTTC.